Below, 25 T cell receptor beta chains from the same sample are listed, as sequenced in a study of cytomegalovirus exposure and HLA in healthy donors (dated by TCRdb to 2016 to 2017). Libraries were made using the immunoSEQ multiplex PCR assay. As stored in TCRdb, this immuneACCESS dataset retains in-frame rearrangements with V and J assigned. A fraction of the clones does not appear; measured against another copy, unresolved V genes explain less than half of the discrepancy, and the remainder lacks a known reason. The sample contains 120,000 to 150,000 clones, 86% of them found a single time. Clones ranked in the top ten supply roughly 3% of the sample. Sample: PBMCs. These TCRs come from a man aged 18 to 29 in good health and CMV-seronegative.

The rearrangement joins TRBV15 to TRBJ2-1; D perhaps matches TRBD1 (6 bases). The CDR3 sequence is 16 residues long. CDR1 and CDR2 (germline): LNHNV, YYDKDF (reference sequence). V was pared by 2 bases and J by 0 bases, with 11 bases between. The CDR3 loop reads CATSRIRGSSYNEQFF. For the CDR3, the DNA is TGTGCCACCAGCAGAATCAGGGGAAGCTCCTACAATGAGCAGTTCTTC.

DNA for the CDR3: TGTGCCACCAGCAGGAGCCCCGGGACTAGCGGGAGTGAGCAGTTCTTC. This codes for CATSRSPGTSGSEQFF. The chain joins TRBV15 to TRBJ2-1, with 14 bases identical to TRBD2. V lost 3 bases and J lost 9; bases outside the gene matches: 7. The CDR3 is made up of 16 amino acids. From germline, CDR1 is LNHNV and CDR2 YYDKDF (reference sequence).

This clone was found a few times. V and J are TRBV27 and TRBJ1-2; D is unclear. V dropped 6 bases and J dropped 7 bases, with 15 bases sitting between them. The CDR3 has 13 amino acids. CDR1 and CDR2 (germline): MNHEY, SMNVEV (reference sequence). The CDR3 DNA is TGTGCCAGCAGCGTCGACGGGGATCTTGGCTACACCTTC. Protein sequence: CASSVDGDLGYTF.

CDR3 nucleotides: TGTGCCAGCAGCTTGGACCCACAGGGGCCCTACGAGCAGTACTTC. Its translation: CASSLDPQGPYEQYF. The chain couples TRBV5-4 to TRBJ2-7, with 7 nucleotides matching TRBD1. V shed 0 bases, J shed 2 bases, and the junction held 5 bases outside the gene matches. The CDR3 is made up of 15 amino acids. Germline V gene sequence: CDR1 SGHNT, CDR2 YYREEE (reference sequence).

CDR3 region: CASSLGQDGDTQYF. The CDR3 bases are TGCGCCAGCAGCTTGGGACAGGATGGAGATACGCAGTATTTT. The chain links TRBV5-1 to TRBJ2-3; D might be TRBD1 (6 bases). This CDR3 has 14 residues. The ends were cut back, 0 bases at V and 5 bases at J, with 10 bases in the middle. Germline CDR1 reads SGHRS; CDR2 reads YFSETQ.

This chain uses TRBV19 with TRBJ1-3; the D is unclear. Trimming removed 2 bases at V and 0 bases at J, with 8 bases between. This CDR3 is built from 15 residues. CDR1 and CDR2 (germline): LNHDA, SQIVND (reference sequence). CDR3 coding DNA: TGTGCCAGTAGTATATCGGGGATCTCTGGAAACACCATATATTTT. This translates into CASSISGISGNTIYF.

The chain recombines TRBV6-1 with TRBJ1-1; no reliable D call. CDR1 MNHNS and CDR2 SASEGT come from the germline V gene. CDR3 size: 14 residues. The ends were cut back, 2 bases at V and 4 bases at J, with 11 bases in the middle. The CDR3 DNA reads as TGTGCCAGCAGTGAAAACTGGGCTGGCACTGAAGCTTTCTTT. This translates into CASSENWAGTEAFF.

This clone was seen once. This chain joins TRBV14 and TRBJ2-7; TRBD1 matches 9 bases. The CDR3 loop spans 14 amino acids. With 0 bases clipped from V and 5 bases from J, the junction kept 2 bases outside the gene matches. CDR1 and CDR2 (germline): SGHDN, FVKESK. This chain's CDR3 is CASSQETGGNEQYF. The CDR3 nucleotides read TGTGCCAGCAGCCAAGAGACAGGGGGGAACGAGCAGTACTTC.

This clone was recorded only once. The chain carries TRBV2 and TRBJ2-5, with a possible D match to TRBD1 (5 bases). Trimming removed 8 bases from V and 7 bases from J, with 14 bases in between. This CDR3 comprises 12 residues. Looked up from germline, CDR1 is SNHLY and CDR2 is FYNNEI. The CDR3 sequence is CASGQGLGTQYF. CDR3 in DNA: TGTGCCAGCGGGCAGGGCTTGGGGACCCAGTACTTC. Combining the CDR3 with reference TRBV2 and TRBJ2-5 gives the whole variable domain EPEVTQTPSHQVTQMGQEVILRCVPISNHLYFYWYRQILGQKVEFLVSFYNNEISEKSEIFDDQFSVERPDGSNFTLKIRSTKLEDSAMYFCASGQGLGTQYFGPGTRLLVL.

The chain has TRBV11-2 and TRBJ2-1; 8 bases align to TRBD2. The CDR3 covers 15 residues. CDR1 is SGHAT and CDR2 is FQNNGV in the germline V gene. Germline trimming cut 1 base from V and 4 bases from J; bases unmatched to any gene: 3. The CDR3 is CASSLAGGMYNEQFF. The CDR3 nucleotides read TGTGCCAGCAGCTTAGCGGGAGGGATGTACAATGAGCAGTTCTTC.

As DNA, the CDR3 is TGTGCCAGCAGCCTCTTATTGGGCAGCCCCTACGAGCAGTACTTC. This gives the protein CASSLLLGSPYEQYF. V and J are TRBV14 and TRBJ2-7, with D unclear. Germline V gene lookup returns CDR1 SGHDN and CDR2 FVKESK. Trimming took off 4 bases at V and 2 bases at J, with 15 bases between the two ends. This CDR3 region has 15 residues.

The rearrangement uses TRBV28 and TRBJ2-3; no clear D. The germline V gene encodes CDR1 MDHEN and CDR2 SYDVKM. The length of the CDR3 is 14 residues. Trimming pared 2 bases from V and 0 bases from J, leaving 6 bases between. The CDR3, as DNA: TGTGCCAGCAGTTTAGACGGGAGCACAGATACGCAGTATTTT. This sequence encodes CASSLDGSTDTQYF. Combining the CDR3 with reference TRBV28 and TRBJ2-3 gives the whole variable domain DVKVTQSSRYLVKRTGEKVFLECVQDMDHENMFWYRQDPGLGLRLIYFSYDVKMKEKGDIPEGYSVSREKKERFSLILESASTNQTSMYLCASSLDGSTDTQYFGPGTRLTVL.

V is TRBV19 and J is TRBJ2-2; perhaps TRBD2 as D (6 bases). The germline CDR1 and CDR2 sequences are LNHDA and SQIVND (reference sequence). V lost 6 bases and J lost 5, with 10 bases in between. This CDR3 has 13 residues. As DNA, the CDR3 is TGTGCCAGTAGCGGGAGTGAGACCGGGGAGCTGTTTTTT. It yields the protein CASSGSETGELFF. Based on the CDR3 plus reference TRBV19 and TRBJ2-2, the full variable domain is DGGITQSPKYLFRKEGQNVTLSCEQNLNHDAMYWYRQDPGQGLRLIYYSQIVNDFQKGDIAEGYSVSREKKESFPLTVTSAQKNPTAFYLCASSGSETGELFFGEGSRLTVL.

The V and J genes are TRBV5-4 and TRBJ1-2; TRBD1 matches 8 bases. With V trimmed by 5 bases and J by 8 bases, 8 bases remained unmatched. Germline CDR1 is SGHNT and CDR2 is YYREEE (reference sequence). The CDR3 has 13 amino acids. This CDR3 is CASRPQGAQGYTF. As DNA, the CDR3 is TGTGCCAGCAGACCTCAGGGGGCGCAAGGCTACACCTTC.

J is TRBJ2-2 and V is TRBV10-3; D gene uncertain. The CDR3 runs 15 residues. The germline V and J ends were trimmed by 4 bases and 4 bases, with 13 bases remaining between them. Germline assignment: CDR1 ENHRY and CDR2 SYGVKD. The CDR3: CAISAKTTGTGELFF. The CDR3 region has the DNA TGTGCCATCAGTGCTAAAACAACGGGCACCGGGGAGCTGTTTTTT.

This sequence joins TRBV30 and TRBJ2-5; no definite D call. Germline CDR1 and CDR2: GTSNPN and SVGIG (reference sequence). With 3 bases removed from V and 1 base from J, the gap between germline ends came to 9 bases. This CDR3 region has 13 residues. The CDR3: CAWSNGFQETQYF. The CDR3 DNA reads as TGTGCCTGGAGCAACGGTTTCCAAGAGACCCAGTACTTC.

This rearrangement joins TRBV18 to TRBJ2-1, with no clear D. The CDR3 totals 14 residues. The germline gives CDR1 KGHSH, CDR2 LQKENI. The ends were cut back, 3 bases at V and 2 bases at J, with 8 bases in the middle. The CDR3 is CASSPVQTYNEQFF. In nucleotides, the CDR3 is TGTGCCAGCTCACCGGTTCAGACCTACAATGAGCAGTTCTTC.

V and J are TRBV5-4 and TRBJ2-7, with a weak D call TRBD1 (5 bases). Germline CDR1 reads SGHNT; CDR2 reads YYREEE (reference sequence). Trimming stripped 0 bases from V and 2 bases from J, with 12 bases between. The CDR3 runs to 15 residues. CDR3 amino acids: CASSLAPGYTYEQYF. In DNA form, the CDR3 reads TGTGCCAGCAGCTTGGCTCCAGGGTATACCTACGAGCAGTACTTC. Together with reference TRBV5-4 and TRBJ2-7, the CDR3 gives the full variable domain: ETGVTQSPTHLIKTRGQQVTLRCSSQSGHNTVSWYQQALGQGPQFIFQYYREEENGRGNFPPRFSGLQFPNYSSELNVNALELDDSALYLCASSLAPGYTYEQYFGPGTRLTVT.

J is TRBJ1-5 and V is TRBV29-1; no definite D call. This CDR3 has 12 residues. The V gene's germline CDR1 is SQVTM and CDR2 ANQGSEA. V dropped 5 bases and J dropped 4 bases, with 9 bases sitting between them. CDR3 sequence: CSVRSPNQPQHF. The CDR3 bases are TGCAGCGTTCGCAGTCCGAATCAGCCCCAGCATTTT.

The count of this clone is one. The chain recombines TRBV5-6 with TRBJ1-2, with 7 positions matching TRBD1. The CDR3 totals 13 residues. Germline CDR1 and CDR2: SGHDT and YYEEEE. Trimming took 2 bases from V and 4 from J; bases not matched to a gene: 2. In nucleotides, the CDR3 is TGTGCCAGCAGCTTTGGGACAGCCTATGGCTACACCTTC. Translated: CASSFGTAYGYTF.

The chain combines TRBV27 with TRBJ2-7, with a possible D match to TRBD1 (6 bases). V was cut by 3 bases and J by 3 bases, with 9 bases left in between. In germline, CDR1 is MNHEY, CDR2 SMNVEV (reference sequence). The CDR3 is 13 amino acids. The DNA for the CDR3 is TGTGCCAGCAGTTTCGGACAGAACTACGAGCAGTACTTC. It translates to CASSFGQNYEQYF.

J is TRBJ2-7 and V is TRBV6-1; 7 bases map to TRBD2. This CDR3 contains 12 residues. With 5 bases clipped from V and 7 bases from J, the junction kept 5 bases outside the gene matches. The germline CDR1 and CDR2 sequences are MNHNS and SASEGT. CDR3 sequence (DNA): TGTGCCAGCAGTCGACTAGCTGAGGAGCAGTACTTC. It yields the protein CASSRLAEEQYF.

V and J are TRBV6-4 and TRBJ2-7; TRBD2 is a possible D gene (5 bases). CDR3 length: 13 amino acids. Germline V gene sequence: CDR1 MRHNA, CDR2 SNTAGT. The V gene lost 4 bases and the J gene lost 7 bases, with 14 bases spanning the gap. DNA of the CDR3: TGTGCCAGCAGTGCCCATCTGGGGAGTGAGCAGTACTTC. Its protein is CASSAHLGSEQYF.

The V call is TRBV6-1, the J call TRBJ1-4; D is possibly TRBD1 (5 bases). V lost 6 bases to trimming and J lost 8 bases, with 19 bases between them. Looked up from germline, CDR1 is MNHNS and CDR2 is SASEGT. The CDR3 contains 15 residues. The CDR3 reads CASSPNMGGEEKLFF. CDR3 bases: TGTGCCAGCAGCCCAAATATGGGGGGGGAAGAAAAACTGTTTTTT.

V gene TRBV11-2 combines with J gene TRBJ2-1; D perhaps matches TRBD2 (6 bases). CDR1 is SGHAT, CDR2 FQNNGV, per germline. Trimming cost V 1 base and J 3 bases, with 13 bases left between them. The CDR3 is 16 amino acids. The CDR3 loop reads CASSLVGGEIYNEQFF. The CDR3 coding sequence is TGTGCCAGCAGCTTAGTCGGCGGGGAGATCTACAATGAGCAGTTCTTC. Combining the CDR3 with reference TRBV11-2 and TRBJ2-1 gives the whole variable domain EAGVAQSPRYKIIEKRQSVAFWCNPISGHATLYWYQQILGQGPKLLIQFQNNGVVDDSQLPKDRFSAERLKGVDSTLKIQPAKLEDSAVYLCASSLVGGEIYNEQFFGPGTRLTVL.